This T cell receptor beta chain was documented in a study of beta chain features in type 1 diabetes. Comment on this clone: Its antigen is unidentified.

The V and J ends lost 2 bases and 3 bases respectively, with 10 bases between them. Germline V gene sequence: CDR1 SGHVS, CDR2 FQNEAQ. The CDR3 is 14 amino acids. General observations from the study: These data did not resolve whether HLA type affects TCRB rearrangement. Amplification by PCR could prefer shorter templates, with the same effect in patients and controls. Patients showed naive, central memory and Treg TCRB repertoires that appeared more similar than those of healthy donors.

It was via CD45RO/CCR7/CD25/CD127/CD95/CD27 that CD4+ naive, central memory, regulatory and stem cell-like memory cells were sorted. All of the isolated RNA was reverse transcribed, so expressed TCRB transcripts were sequenced. The protocol was immunoSEQ multiplex PCR, while the TCRdb copy is restricted to in-frame clones and leaves out a portion. The sample has more than 300,000 clones, roughly 16% seen once. The TCR was taken from a woman younger than 35 in good health. The chain combines TRBV7-8 with TRBJ2-5; D uncertain. Specimen: naive CD4+ T cells from blood. The CDR3 DNA follows: TGTGCCAGCAGCTTACGCGACAATAAAGAGACCCAGTACTTC. Translation gives CASSLRDNKETQYF.